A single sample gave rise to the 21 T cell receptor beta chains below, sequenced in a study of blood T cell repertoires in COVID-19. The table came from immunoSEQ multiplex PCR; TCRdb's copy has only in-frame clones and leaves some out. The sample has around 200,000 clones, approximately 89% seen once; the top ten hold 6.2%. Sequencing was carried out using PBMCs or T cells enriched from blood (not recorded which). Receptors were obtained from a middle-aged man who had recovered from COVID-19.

This CDR3 is CAISEAGWTEAFF. DNA for the CDR3: TGTGCCATCAGTGAGGCAGGGTGGACTGAAGCTTTCTTT. The rearrangement uses TRBV10-3 and TRBJ1-1; perhaps TRBD1 as D (5 bases). This CDR3 region has 13 residues. Germline V gives CDR1 ENHRY, CDR2 SYGVKD. V was cut by 2 bases and J by 5 bases, with 9 bases left in between.

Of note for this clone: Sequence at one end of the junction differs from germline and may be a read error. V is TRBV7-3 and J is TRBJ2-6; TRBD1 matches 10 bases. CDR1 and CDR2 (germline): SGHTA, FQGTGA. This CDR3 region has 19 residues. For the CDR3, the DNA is TGTGCCAGCAGCCTAACGGCCGGGACAGGGGCTGCTGGGGCCAACGTCCTGACTTTC. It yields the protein CASSLTAGTGAAGANVLTF.

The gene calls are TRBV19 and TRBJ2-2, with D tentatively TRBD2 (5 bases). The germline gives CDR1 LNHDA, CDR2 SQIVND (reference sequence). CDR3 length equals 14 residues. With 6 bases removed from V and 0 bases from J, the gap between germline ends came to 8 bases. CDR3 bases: TGTGCCAGTAGCCGGGATCCGAACACCGGGGAGCTGTTTTTT. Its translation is CASSRDPNTGELFF.

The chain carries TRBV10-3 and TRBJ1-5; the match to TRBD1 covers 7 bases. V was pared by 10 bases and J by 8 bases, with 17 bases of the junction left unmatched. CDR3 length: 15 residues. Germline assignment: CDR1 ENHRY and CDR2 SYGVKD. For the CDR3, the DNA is TGTGCCACCATCTCGTCCCCAGGGGGTAAAGAGCCCCAGCATTTT. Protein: CATISSPGGKEPQHF.

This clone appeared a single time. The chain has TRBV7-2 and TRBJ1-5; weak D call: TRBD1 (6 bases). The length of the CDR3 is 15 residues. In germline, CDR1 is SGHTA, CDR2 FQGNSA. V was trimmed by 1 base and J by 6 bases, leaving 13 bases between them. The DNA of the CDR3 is TGTGCCAGCAGCTTAGGGAACAGGGTAGGTCAGCCCCAGCATTTT. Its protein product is CASSLGNRVGQPQHF.

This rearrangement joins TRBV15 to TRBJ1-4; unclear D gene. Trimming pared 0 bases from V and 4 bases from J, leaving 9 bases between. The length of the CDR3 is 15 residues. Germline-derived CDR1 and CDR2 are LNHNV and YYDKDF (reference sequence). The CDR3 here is CATSRDPGFNEKLFF. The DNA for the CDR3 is TGTGCCACCAGCAGAGATCCGGGGTTTAATGAAAAACTGTTTTTT. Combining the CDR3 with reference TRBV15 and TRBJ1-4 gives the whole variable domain DAMVIQNPRYQVTQFGKPVTLSCSQTLNHNVMYWYQQKSSQAPKLLFHYYDKDFNNEADTPDNFQSRRPNTSFCFLDIRSPGLGDTAMYLCATSRDPGFNEKLFFGSGTQLSVL.

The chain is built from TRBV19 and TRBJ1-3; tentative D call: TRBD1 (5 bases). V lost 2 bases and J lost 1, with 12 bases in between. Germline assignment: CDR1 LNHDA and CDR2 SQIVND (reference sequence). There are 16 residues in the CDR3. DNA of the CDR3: TGTGCCAGTAGTATAAGTCCGCAGGGTTCTGGAAACACCATATATTTT. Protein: CASSISPQGSGNTIYF.

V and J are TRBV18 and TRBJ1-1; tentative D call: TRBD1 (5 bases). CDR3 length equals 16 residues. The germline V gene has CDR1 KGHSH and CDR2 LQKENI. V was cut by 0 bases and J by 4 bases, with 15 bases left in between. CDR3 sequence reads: CASSPPGGGYITEAFF. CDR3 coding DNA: TGTGCCAGCTCACCACCCGGGGGAGGGTATATCACTGAAGCTTTCTTT.

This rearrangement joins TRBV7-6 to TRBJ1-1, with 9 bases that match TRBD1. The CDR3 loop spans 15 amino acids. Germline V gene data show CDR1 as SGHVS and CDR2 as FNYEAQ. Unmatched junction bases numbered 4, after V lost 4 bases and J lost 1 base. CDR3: CASSYGTGWNTEAFF. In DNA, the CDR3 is TGTGCCAGCAGCTACGGGACAGGGTGGAACACTGAAGCTTTCTTT.

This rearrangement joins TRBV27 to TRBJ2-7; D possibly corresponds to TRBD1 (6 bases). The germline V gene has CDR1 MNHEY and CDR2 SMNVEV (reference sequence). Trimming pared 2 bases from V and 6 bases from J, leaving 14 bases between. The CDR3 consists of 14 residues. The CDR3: CASSLIATGSEQYF. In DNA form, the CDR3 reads TGTGCCAGCAGTTTAATCGCTACAGGGTCCGAGCAGTACTTC.

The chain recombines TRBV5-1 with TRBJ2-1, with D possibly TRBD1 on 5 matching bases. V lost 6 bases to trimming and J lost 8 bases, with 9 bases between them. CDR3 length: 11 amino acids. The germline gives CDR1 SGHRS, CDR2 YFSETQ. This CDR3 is CASKTVYEQFF. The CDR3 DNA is TGCGCCAGCAAGACAGTCTATGAGCAGTTCTTC.

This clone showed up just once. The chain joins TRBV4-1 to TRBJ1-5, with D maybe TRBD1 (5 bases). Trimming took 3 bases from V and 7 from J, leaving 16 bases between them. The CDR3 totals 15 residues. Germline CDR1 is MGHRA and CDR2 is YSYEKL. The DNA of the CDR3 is TGCGCCAGCAGCCAGGGGGGAGGGGTGGCCCAGCCCCAGCATTTT. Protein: CASSQGGGVAQPQHF.

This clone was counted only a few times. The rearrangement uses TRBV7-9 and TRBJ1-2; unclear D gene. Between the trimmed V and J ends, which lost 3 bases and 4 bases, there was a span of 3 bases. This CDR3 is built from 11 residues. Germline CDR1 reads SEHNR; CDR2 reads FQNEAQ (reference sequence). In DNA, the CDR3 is TGTGCCAGCAGCTTTAGCTATGGCTACACCTTC. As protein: CASSFSYGYTF.

In DNA form, the CDR3 reads TGTGCCAGCAGCCACTATAGCAATCAGCCCCAGCATTTT. It encodes CASSHYSNQPQHF. The chain uses TRBV28 and TRBJ1-5; D is undetermined. CDR1 MDHEN and CDR2 SYDVKM come from the germline V gene. The ends were cut back, 6 bases at V and 0 bases at J, with 6 bases in the middle. The CDR3 is made up of 13 amino acids.

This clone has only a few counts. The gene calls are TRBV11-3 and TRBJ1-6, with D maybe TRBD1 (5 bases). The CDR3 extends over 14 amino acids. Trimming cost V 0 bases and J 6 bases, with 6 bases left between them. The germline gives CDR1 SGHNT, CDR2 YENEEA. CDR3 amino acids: CASSLEGGNSPLHF. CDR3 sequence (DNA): TGTGCCAGCAGCTTAGAGGGGGGTAATTCACCCCTCCACTTT.

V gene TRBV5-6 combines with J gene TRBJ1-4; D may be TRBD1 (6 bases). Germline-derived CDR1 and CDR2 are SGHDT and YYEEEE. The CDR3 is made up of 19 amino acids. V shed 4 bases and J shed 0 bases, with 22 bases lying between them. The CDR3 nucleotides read TGTGCCAGCAGCCACATAACAGGGATCCAAGGCGCAACTAATGAAAAACTGTTTTTT. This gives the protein CASSHITGIQGATNEKLFF.

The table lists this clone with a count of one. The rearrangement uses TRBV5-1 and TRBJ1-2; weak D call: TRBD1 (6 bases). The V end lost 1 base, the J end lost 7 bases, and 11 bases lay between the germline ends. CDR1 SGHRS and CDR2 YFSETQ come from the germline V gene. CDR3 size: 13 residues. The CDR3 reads CASSLNREVGYTF. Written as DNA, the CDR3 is TGCGCCAGCAGCTTGAACAGGGAAGTTGGCTACACCTTC.

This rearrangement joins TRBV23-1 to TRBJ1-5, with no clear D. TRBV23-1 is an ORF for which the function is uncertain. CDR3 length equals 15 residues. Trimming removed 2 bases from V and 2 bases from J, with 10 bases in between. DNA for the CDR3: TGCGCCAGCAGTCAACGAAGCGAAGGCAATCAGCCCCAGCATTTT. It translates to CASSQRSEGNQPQHF.

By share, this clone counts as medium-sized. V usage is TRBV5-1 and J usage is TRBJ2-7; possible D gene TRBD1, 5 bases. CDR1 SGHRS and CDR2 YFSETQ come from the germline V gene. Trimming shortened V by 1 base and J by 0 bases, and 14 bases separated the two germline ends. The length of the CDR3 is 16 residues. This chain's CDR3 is CASSLQPADNSYEQYF. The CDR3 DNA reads TGCGCCAGCAGCTTGCAACCGGCGGACAACTCCTACGAGCAGTACTTC. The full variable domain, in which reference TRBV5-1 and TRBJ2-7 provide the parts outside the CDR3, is KAGVTQTPRYLIKTRGQQVTLSCSPISGHRSVSWYQQTPGQGLQFLFEYFSETQRNKGNFPGRFSGRQFSNSRSEMNVSTLELGDSALYLCASSLQPADNSYEQYFGPGTRLTVT.

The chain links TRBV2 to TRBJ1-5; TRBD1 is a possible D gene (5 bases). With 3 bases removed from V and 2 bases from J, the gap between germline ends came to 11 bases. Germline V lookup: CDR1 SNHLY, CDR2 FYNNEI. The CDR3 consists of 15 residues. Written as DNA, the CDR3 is TGTGCCAGCAGTGAGGGGGGGACCGGCAATCAGCCCCAGCATTTT. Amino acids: CASSEGGTGNQPQHF.

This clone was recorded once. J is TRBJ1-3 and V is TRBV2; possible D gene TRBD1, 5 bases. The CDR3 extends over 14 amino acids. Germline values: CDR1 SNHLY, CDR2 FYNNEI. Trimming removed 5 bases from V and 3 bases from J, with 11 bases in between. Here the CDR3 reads CASSQGSGGNTIYF. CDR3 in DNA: TGTGCCAGCAGTCAGGGATCGGGTGGAAACACCATATATTTT.